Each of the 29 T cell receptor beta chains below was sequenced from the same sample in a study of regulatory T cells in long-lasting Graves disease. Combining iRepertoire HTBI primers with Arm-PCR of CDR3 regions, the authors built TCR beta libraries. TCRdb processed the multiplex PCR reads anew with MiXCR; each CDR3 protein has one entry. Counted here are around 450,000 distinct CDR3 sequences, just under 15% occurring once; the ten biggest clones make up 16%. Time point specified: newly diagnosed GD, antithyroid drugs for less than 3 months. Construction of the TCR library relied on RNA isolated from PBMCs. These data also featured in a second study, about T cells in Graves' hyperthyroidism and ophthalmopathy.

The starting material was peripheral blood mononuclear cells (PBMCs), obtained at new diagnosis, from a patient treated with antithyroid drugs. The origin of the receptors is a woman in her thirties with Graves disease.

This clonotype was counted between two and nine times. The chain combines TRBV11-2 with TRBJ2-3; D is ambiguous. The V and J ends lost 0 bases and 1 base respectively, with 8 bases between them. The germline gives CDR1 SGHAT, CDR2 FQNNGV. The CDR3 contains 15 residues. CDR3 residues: CASSLESQRTDTQYF. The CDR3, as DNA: TGTGCCAGCAGCTTAGAATCTCAGCGCACAGATACGCAGTATTTT.

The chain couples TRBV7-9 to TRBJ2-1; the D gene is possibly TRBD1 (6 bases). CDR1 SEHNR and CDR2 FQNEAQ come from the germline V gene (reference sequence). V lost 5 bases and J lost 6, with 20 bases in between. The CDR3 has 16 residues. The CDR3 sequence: CASSANRVGIGNEQFF. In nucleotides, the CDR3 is TGTGCCAGCAGCGCGAACAGGGTCGGGATTGGCAATGAGCAGTTCTTC.

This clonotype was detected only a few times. CDR3 nucleotide sequence: TGCAGTGCTAGAGATCCCGTCCCAGCGGCACTCTACAATGAGCAGTTCTTC. This encodes CSARDPVPAALYNEQFF. The chain uses TRBV20-1 and TRBJ2-1; D is perhaps TRBD2 (5 bases). Germline CDR1 reads DFQATT; CDR2 reads SNEGSKA (reference sequence). V lost 0 bases to trimming and J lost 3 bases, with 18 bases between them. The CDR3 sequence is 17 residues long.

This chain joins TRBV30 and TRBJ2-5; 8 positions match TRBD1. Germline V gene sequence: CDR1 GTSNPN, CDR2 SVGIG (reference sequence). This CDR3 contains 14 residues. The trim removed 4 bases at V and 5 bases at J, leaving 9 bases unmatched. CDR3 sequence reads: CAWNPPGGAETQYF. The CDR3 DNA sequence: TGTGCCTGGAATCCCCCAGGGGGCGCGGAGACCCAGTACTTC.

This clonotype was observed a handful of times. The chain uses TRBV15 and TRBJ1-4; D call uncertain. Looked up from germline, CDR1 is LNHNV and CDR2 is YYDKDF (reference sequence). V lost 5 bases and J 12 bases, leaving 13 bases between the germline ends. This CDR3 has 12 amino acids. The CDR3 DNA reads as TGTGCCACCAGCGACGAGGGTACGGAACTGTTTTTT. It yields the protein CATSDEGTELFF.

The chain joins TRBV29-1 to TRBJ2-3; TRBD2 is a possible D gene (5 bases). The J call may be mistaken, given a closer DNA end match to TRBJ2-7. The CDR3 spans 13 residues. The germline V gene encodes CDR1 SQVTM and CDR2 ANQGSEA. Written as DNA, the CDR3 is TGCAGCGTTGAAGTCCTCGAGGGCAATGAGCAGTACTTC. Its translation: CSVEVLEGNEQYF.

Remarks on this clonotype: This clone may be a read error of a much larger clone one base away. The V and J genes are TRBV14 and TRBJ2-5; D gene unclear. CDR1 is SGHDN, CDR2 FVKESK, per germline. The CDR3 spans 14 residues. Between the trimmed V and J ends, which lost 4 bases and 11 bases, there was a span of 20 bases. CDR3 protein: CASSPISRNNEQYF. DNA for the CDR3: TGTGCCAGCAGCCCGATTAGCCGGAACAATGAGCAGTACTTC.

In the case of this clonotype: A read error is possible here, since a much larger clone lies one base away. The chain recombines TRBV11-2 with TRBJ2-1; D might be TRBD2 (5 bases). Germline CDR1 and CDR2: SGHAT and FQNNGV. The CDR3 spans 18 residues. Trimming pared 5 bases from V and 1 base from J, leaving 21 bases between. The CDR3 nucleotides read TGTGCCAGCAGCCTCCTATCGGCGGGCTACCCGTCCTACAATGAGCAGTTCTTC. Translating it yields CASSLLSAGYPSYNEQFF.

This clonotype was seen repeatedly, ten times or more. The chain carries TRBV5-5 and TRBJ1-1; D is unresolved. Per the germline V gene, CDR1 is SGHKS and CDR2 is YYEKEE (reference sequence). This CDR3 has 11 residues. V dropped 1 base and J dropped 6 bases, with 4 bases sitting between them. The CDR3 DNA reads TGTGCCAGCAGCTTGCTTGCTGAAGCTTTCTTT. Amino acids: CASSLLAEAFF.

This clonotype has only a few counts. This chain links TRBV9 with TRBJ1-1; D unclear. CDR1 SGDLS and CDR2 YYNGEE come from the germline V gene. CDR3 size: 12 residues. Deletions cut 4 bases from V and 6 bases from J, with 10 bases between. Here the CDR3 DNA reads TGTGCCAGCAGCCCACGGGATCCTGAAGCTTTCTTT. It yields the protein CASSPRDPEAFF.

The CDR3 sequence is CASRGGLAEITGELFF. The CDR3 coding sequence is TGTGCCAGCAGGGGGGGGCTAGCCGAGATCACCGGGGAGCTGTTTTTT. This sequence joins TRBV6-1 and TRBJ2-2; a weak D match, TRBD2 (7 bases). V was pared by 6 bases and J by 4 bases, with 18 bases between. The CDR3 has 16 residues. Germline CDR1 reads MNHNS; CDR2 reads SASEGT.

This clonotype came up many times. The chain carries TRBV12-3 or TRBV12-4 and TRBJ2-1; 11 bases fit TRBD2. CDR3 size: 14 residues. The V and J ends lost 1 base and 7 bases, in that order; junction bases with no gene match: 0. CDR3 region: CASSLGTSGNEQFF. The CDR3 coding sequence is TGTGCCAGCAGTTTAGGGACTAGCGGGAATGAGCAGTTCTTC.

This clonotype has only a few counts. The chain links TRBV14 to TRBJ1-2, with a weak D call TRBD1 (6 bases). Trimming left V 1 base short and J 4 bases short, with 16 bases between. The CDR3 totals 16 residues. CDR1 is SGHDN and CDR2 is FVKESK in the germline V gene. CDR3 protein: CASSQVRRGESYGYTF. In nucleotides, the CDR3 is TGTGCCAGCAGCCAAGTCCGCAGGGGAGAGAGCTATGGCTACACCTTC. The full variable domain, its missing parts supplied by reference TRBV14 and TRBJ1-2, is EAGVTQFPSHSVIEKGQTVTLRCDPISGHDNLYWYRRVMGKEIKFLLHFVKESKQDESGMPNNRFLAERTGGTYSTLKVQPAELEDSGVYFCASSQVRRGESYGYTFGSGTRLTVV.

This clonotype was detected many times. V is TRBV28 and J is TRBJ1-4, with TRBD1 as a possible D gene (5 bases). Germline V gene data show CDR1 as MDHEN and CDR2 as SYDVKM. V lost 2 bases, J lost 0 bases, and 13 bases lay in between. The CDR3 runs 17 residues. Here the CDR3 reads CASSLIQGGSTNEKLFF. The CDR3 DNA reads TGTGCCAGCAGTTTAATTCAGGGCGGATCAACTAATGAAAAACTGTTTTTT. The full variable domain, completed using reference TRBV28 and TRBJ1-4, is DVKVTQSSRYLVKRTGEKVFLECVQDMDHENMFWYRQDPGLGLRLIYFSYDVKMKEKGDIPEGYSVSREKKERFSLILESASTNQTSMYLCASSLIQGGSTNEKLFFGSGTQLSVL.

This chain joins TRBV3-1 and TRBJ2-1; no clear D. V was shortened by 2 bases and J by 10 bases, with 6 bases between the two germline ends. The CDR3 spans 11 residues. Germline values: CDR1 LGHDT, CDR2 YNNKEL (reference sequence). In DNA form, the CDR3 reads TGTGCCAGCAGCCAAAGTATGGAGCAGTTCTTC. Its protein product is CASSQSMEQFF.

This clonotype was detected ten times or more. The CDR3 coding sequence is TGTGCCAGCAGTTTTCTTCCCTCCTACGAGCAGTACTTC. Translation: CASSFLPSYEQYF. The rearrangement joins TRBV27 to TRBJ2-7; D is unresolved. The CDR3 contains 13 residues. Trimming shortened V by 3 bases and J by 0 bases, and 6 bases separated the two germline ends. The germline V gene has CDR1 MNHEY and CDR2 SMNVEV (reference sequence).

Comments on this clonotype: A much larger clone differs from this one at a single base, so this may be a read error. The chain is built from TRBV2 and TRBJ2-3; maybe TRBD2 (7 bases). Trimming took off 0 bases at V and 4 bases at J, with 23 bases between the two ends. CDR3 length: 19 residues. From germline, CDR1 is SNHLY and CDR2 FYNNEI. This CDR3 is CASSEARESTGLGADTQYF. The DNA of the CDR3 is TGTGCCAGCAGTGAAGCGCGGGAGTCGACAGGCCTTGGGGCAGATACGCAGTATTTT.

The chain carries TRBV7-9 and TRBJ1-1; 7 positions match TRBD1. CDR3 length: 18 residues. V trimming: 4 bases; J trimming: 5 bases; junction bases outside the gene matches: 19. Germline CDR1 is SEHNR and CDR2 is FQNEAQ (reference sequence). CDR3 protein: CASSSGVMTGRGRTEAFF. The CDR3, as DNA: TGTGCCAGCAGCTCAGGAGTTATGACAGGGCGTGGTAGGACTGAAGCTTTCTTT.

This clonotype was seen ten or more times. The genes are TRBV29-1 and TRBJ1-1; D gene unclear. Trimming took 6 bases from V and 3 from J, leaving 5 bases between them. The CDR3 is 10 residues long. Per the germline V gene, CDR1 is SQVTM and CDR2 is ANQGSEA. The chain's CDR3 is CSVADTEAFF. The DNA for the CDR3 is TGCAGCGTCGCGGACACTGAAGCTTTCTTT.

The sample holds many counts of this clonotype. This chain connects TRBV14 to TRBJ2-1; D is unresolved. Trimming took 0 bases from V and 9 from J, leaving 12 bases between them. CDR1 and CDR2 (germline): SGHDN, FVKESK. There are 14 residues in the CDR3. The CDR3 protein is CASSQDSRGIEQFF. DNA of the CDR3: TGTGCCAGCAGCCAAGATAGTCGCGGAATTGAGCAGTTCTTC.

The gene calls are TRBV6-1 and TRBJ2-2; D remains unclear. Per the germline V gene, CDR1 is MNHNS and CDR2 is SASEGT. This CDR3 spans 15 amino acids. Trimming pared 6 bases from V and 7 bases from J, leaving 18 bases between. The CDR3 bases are TGTGCCAGCAGGCTAGAGTTGACTGGGAACGGGGAGCTGTTTTTT. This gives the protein CASRLELTGNGELFF.

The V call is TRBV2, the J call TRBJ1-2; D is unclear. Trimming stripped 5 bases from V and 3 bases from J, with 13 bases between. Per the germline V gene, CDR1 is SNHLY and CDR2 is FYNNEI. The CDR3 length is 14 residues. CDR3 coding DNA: TGTGCCAGCAGTCAAGAGGATCTCGACTATGGCTACACCTTC. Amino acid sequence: CASSQEDLDYGYTF.

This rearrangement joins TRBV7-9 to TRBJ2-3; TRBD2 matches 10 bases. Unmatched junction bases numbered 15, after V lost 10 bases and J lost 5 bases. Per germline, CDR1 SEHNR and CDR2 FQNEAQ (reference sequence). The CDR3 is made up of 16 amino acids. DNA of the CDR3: TGTGCCACCGGGGGGGGACTAGCGATAGTAGGAGATACGCAGTATTTT. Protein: CATGGGLAIVGDTQYF.

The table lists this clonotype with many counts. This CDR3 is CASSLSTGSYEQYF. CDR3 in DNA: TGTGCCAGCAGTTTATCCACAGGCTCCTACGAGCAGTACTTC. V is TRBV11-2 and J is TRBJ2-7, with D possibly matching TRBD1 (5 bases). CDR1 and CDR2 (germline): SGHAT, FQNNGV. Trimming took 6 bases from V and 0 from J, leaving 12 bases between them. CDR3 length equals 14 residues.

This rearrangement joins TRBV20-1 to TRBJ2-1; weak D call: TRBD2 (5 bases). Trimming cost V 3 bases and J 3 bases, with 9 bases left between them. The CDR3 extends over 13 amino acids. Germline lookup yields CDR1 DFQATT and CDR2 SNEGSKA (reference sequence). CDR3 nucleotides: TGCAGTGCTAGTCCAGCGGACTACAATGAGCAGTTCTTC. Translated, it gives CSASPADYNEQFF.

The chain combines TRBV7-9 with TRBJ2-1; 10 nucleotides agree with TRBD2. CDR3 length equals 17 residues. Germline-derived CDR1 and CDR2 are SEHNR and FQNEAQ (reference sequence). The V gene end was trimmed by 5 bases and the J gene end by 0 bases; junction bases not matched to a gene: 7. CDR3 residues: CASSPLAGGLSYNEQFF. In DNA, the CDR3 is TGTGCCAGCAGCCCTTTAGCGGGAGGCCTCTCCTACAATGAGCAGTTCTTC. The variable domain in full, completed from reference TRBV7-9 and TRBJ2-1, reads DTGVSQNPRHKITKRGQNVTFRCDPISEHNRLYWYRQTLGQGPEFLTYFQNEAQLEKSRLLSDRFSAERPKGSFSTLEIQRTEQGDSAMYLCASSPLAGGLSYNEQFFGPGTRLTVL.

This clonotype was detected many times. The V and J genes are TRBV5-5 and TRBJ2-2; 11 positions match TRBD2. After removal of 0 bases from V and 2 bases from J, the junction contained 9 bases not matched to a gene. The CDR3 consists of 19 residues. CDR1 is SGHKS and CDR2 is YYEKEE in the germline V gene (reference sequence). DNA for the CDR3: TGTGCCAGCAGCTTGGAGCCCCTAGCGGGAGGACTAAACACCGGGGAGCTGTTTTTT. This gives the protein CASSLEPLAGGLNTGELFF.

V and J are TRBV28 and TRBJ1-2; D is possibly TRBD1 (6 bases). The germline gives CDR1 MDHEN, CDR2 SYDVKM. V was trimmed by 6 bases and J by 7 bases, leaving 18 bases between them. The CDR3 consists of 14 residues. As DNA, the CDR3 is TGTGCCAGCAGCATAGGCAGGGGAGGTCTTGGCTACACCTTC. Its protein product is CASSIGRGGLGYTF.

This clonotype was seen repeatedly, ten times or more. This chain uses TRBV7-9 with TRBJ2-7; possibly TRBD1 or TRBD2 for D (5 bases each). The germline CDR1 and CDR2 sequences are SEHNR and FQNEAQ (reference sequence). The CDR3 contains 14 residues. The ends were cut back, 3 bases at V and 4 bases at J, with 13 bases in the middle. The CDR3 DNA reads TGTGCCAGCAGCTTCCCGGGACGGGATTACGAGCAGTACTTC. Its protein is CASSFPGRDYEQYF.